These 20 T cell receptor beta chains share one sample of origin, sequenced in a study of blood T cell repertoires in COVID-19. Clones were read by immunoSEQ multiplex PCR, and TCRdb kept only the in-frame ones, dropping some. The table lists some 170,000 clones, approximately 84% of them singletons, with 0.95% to 1.5% in the top ten. Sequenced material: PBMCs or T cells enriched from blood (not recorded which). The receptors originated from a human donor with acute COVID-19. The donor label of this sample is uncertain.

The V call is TRBV9, the J call TRBJ1-1; 8 bases agree with TRBD1. J gave up 5 bases and V 4 bases, and 4 bases lay outside the gene matches. The CDR3 is 13 residues long. The germline V gene has CDR1 SGDLS and CDR2 YYNGEE. This chain's CDR3 is CASSIQGETEAFF. The CDR3 bases are TGTGCCAGCAGCATACAGGGGGAGACTGAAGCTTTCTTT. Supplemented by reference TRBV9 and TRBJ1-1, the full variable domain reads DSGVTQTPKHLITATGQRVTLRCSPRSGDLSVYWYQQSLDQGLQFLIQYYNGEERAKGNILERFSAQQFPDLHSELNLSSLELGDSALYFCASSIQGETEAFFGQGTRLTVV.

The chain employs TRBV9 and TRBJ2-2; D is possibly TRBD2 (6 bases). This CDR3 is built from 15 residues. Per the germline V gene, CDR1 is SGDLS and CDR2 is YYNGEE. V gave up 0 bases and J gave up 5 bases, with 11 bases separating them. The CDR3 nucleotides are TGTGCCAGCAGCGTAGGGGCAGGGAGGACCGGGGAGCTGTTTTTT. This codes for CASSVGAGRTGELFF. Combining the CDR3 with reference TRBV9 and TRBJ2-2 gives the whole variable domain DSGVTQTPKHLITATGQRVTLRCSPRSGDLSVYWYQQSLDQGLQFLIQYYNGEERAKGNILERFSAQQFPDLHSELNLSSLELGDSALYFCASSVGAGRTGELFFGEGSRLTVL.

This chain links TRBV7-9 with TRBJ1-1; 7 positions match TRBD1. The CDR3 totals 14 residues. Trimming removed 5 bases from V and 5 bases from J; junction bases left unmatched: 8. Germline V gives CDR1 SEHNR, CDR2 FQNEAQ (reference sequence). CDR3 bases: TGTGCCAGCAGCCACGACAGGGAAGGGACTGAAGCTTTCTTT. It specifies CASSHDREGTEAFF.

This clone was recorded once. This sequence joins TRBV19 and TRBJ1-1; TRBD1 agrees at 10 bases. V gave up 8 bases and J gave up 3 bases; unmatched junction bases: 3. The CDR3 totals 13 residues. Germline V CDR1 and CDR2: LNHDA, SQIVND (reference sequence). CDR3 protein: CASSTGGDTEAFF. The DNA for the CDR3 is TGTGCCAGTTCGACAGGGGGCGACACTGAAGCTTTCTTT.

The chain joins TRBV11-2 to TRBJ2-3; D remains unclear. CDR3 size: 12 residues. With 2 bases removed from V and 5 bases from J, the gap between germline ends came to 5 bases. Germline V gives CDR1 SGHAT, CDR2 FQNNGV. The CDR3 protein is CASSLNIDTQYF. The CDR3 nucleotides read TGTGCCAGCAGCTTAAATATAGATACGCAGTATTTT.

The rearrangement joins TRBV18 to TRBJ1-1; 7 nucleotides align to TRBD1. Germline V gene lookup returns CDR1 KGHSH and CDR2 LQKENI. The trim removed 5 bases at V and 6 bases at J, leaving 6 bases unmatched. The CDR3 sequence is 13 residues long. In DNA form, the CDR3 reads TGTGCCAGCTCAGCCTCACAGGGGCCTGAAGCTTTCTTT. It yields the protein CASSASQGPEAFF. The variable domain in full, with the rest retrieved from reference TRBV18 and TRBJ1-1, is NAGVMQNPRHLVRRRGQEARLRCSPMKGHSHVYWYRQLPEEGLKFMVYLQKENIIDESGMPKERFSAEFPKEGPSILRIQQVVRGDSAAYFCASSASQGPEAFFGQGTRLTVV.

V usage is TRBV7-9 and J usage is TRBJ2-7; a weak D match, TRBD1 (7 bases). The germline V and J ends were trimmed by 6 bases and 8 bases, with 23 bases remaining between them. The length of the CDR3 is 15 residues. Germline lookup yields CDR1 SEHNR and CDR2 FQNEAQ (reference sequence). Here the CDR3 reads CASRSGQEGLSQQYF. The CDR3 bases are TGTGCCAGCAGGAGCGGACAGGAGGGGCTGAGCCAGCAGTACTTC. Looking up the rest from reference TRBV7-9 and TRBJ2-7 gives the full variable domain: DTGVSQNPRHKITKRGQNVTFRCDPISEHNRLYWYRQTLGQGPEFLTYFQNEAQLEKSRLLSDRFSAERPKGSFSTLEIQRTEQGDSAMYLCASRSGQEGLSQQYFGPGTRLTVT.

The chain uses TRBV2 and TRBJ2-7, with TRBD1 as a possible D gene (5 bases). CDR3 length equals 14 residues. The germline gives CDR1 SNHLY, CDR2 FYNNEI. V gave up 3 bases and J gave up 6 bases, with 15 bases separating them. The DNA of the CDR3 is TGTGCCAGCAGTGATATAAGGGGCTTGGGCGAGCAGTACTTC. Its protein is CASSDIRGLGEQYF.

The V gene is TRBV24-1, the J gene TRBJ1-4; the D gene is possibly TRBD1 (6 bases). Germline CDR1 and CDR2: KGHDR and SFDVKD. This CDR3 is built from 18 residues. Deletions cut 1 base from V and 8 bases from J, with 22 bases between. The CDR3: CATSDFGGGAGGYEKLFF. The CDR3, as DNA: TGTGCCACCAGTGATTTCGGCGGGGGCGCGGGGGGTTACGAAAAACTGTTTTTT.

This sequence joins TRBV3-1 (or the pseudogene TRBV3-2) and TRBJ1-2; D ambiguous. V lost 1 base and J lost 5, with 8 bases in between. The germline gives CDR1 LGHDT, CDR2 YNNKEL (reference sequence). CDR3 length: 13 amino acids. The CDR3 bases are TGTGCCAGCAGCCAAGGGACTGAATATGGCTACACCTTC. Its protein product is CASSQGTEYGYTF.

The CDR3 reads CASSGNRGGPEETQYF. The CDR3 coding sequence is TGCGCCAGCAGCGGTAATAGGGGGGGGCCGGAGGAGACCCAGTACTTC. The rearrangement joins TRBV5-1 to TRBJ2-5; TRBD2 might be the D (7 bases). This CDR3 has 16 residues. The germline V and J ends were trimmed by 4 bases and 5 bases, with 21 bases remaining between them. Germline CDR1 reads SGHRS; CDR2 reads YFSETQ.

The chain is built from TRBV15 and TRBJ2-1, with 8 bases fitting TRBD2. The length of the CDR3 is 15 residues. Germline V gene sequence: CDR1 LNHNV, CDR2 YYDKDF (reference sequence). V lost 5 bases, J lost 6 bases, and 9 bases stayed unmatched. CDR3 in amino acids: CATSGPGGPRNEQFF. The CDR3 region has the DNA TGTGCCACCAGCGGCCCGGGGGGGCCCCGCAATGAGCAGTTCTTC.

V usage is TRBV7-8 and J usage is TRBJ2-3; 7 bases map to TRBD2. CDR1 is SGHVS, CDR2 FQNEAQ, per germline. CDR3 length equals 14 residues. Unmatched junction bases numbered 8, after V lost 5 bases and J lost 6 bases. The CDR3 sequence is CASSANLAGDTQYF. Written as DNA, the CDR3 is TGTGCCAGCAGCGCAAACTTAGCGGGCGATACGCAGTATTTT.

V usage is TRBV5-1 and J usage is TRBJ2-1; D remains unclear. Germline V lookup: CDR1 SGHRS, CDR2 YFSETQ. V lost 0 bases and J lost 4, with 11 bases in between. CDR3 length: 15 residues. This chain's CDR3 is CASSLAQAEYNEQFF. In DNA, the CDR3 is TGCGCCAGCAGCTTGGCTCAGGCCGAGTACAATGAGCAGTTCTTC.

The chain has TRBV6-5 and TRBJ1-2; 10 bases are shared with TRBD1. V was clipped by 2 bases and J by 4 bases; unmatched bases: 1. CDR1 is MNHEY, CDR2 SVGAGI, per germline. This CDR3 region has 14 residues. The CDR3 protein is CASSYGDRGYGYTF. As DNA, the CDR3 is TGTGCCAGCAGTTACGGGGACAGGGGCTATGGCTACACCTTC.

This rearrangement joins TRBV20-1 to TRBJ1-1, with 10 bases that match TRBD1. J gave up 5 bases and V 3 bases, and 6 bases lay outside the gene matches. Germline CDR1 and CDR2: DFQATT and SNEGSKA (reference sequence). There are 14 residues in the CDR3. The CDR3 bases are TGCAGTGCTAGTTGGGACAGGGGAGGTACTGAAGCTTTCTTT. This translates into CSASWDRGGTEAFF.

The chain combines TRBV29-1 with TRBJ2-5; D might be TRBD1 (6 bases). The germline CDR1 and CDR2 sequences are SQVTM and ANQGSEA. The CDR3 length is 14 residues. Trimming cost V 4 bases and J 1 base, with 13 bases left between them. CDR3 protein: CSVGQDGPQETQYF. For the CDR3, the DNA is TGCAGCGTTGGACAGGATGGGCCCCAAGAGACCCAGTACTTC.

The chain has TRBV10-3 and TRBJ2-3, with TRBD1 matching 7 bases. This CDR3 is built from 13 residues. Losses at the gene ends were 5 bases for V and 5 bases for J; bases not matched to a gene: 4. Germline CDR1 is ENHRY and CDR2 is SYGVKD. This CDR3 is CAISKGAGDTQYF. In DNA form, the CDR3 reads TGTGCCATCAGTAAGGGGGCAGGAGATACGCAGTATTTT.

CDR3 region: CSASRGQGSQPQHF. In DNA form, the CDR3 reads TGCAGTGCTAGTCGGGGACAGGGGAGTCAGCCCCAGCATTTT. The chain has TRBV20-1 and TRBJ1-5; TRBD1 agrees at 10 bases. The trim removed 3 bases at V and 6 bases at J, leaving 5 bases unmatched. This CDR3 has 14 amino acids. The germline gives CDR1 DFQATT, CDR2 SNEGSKA (reference sequence).

The CDR3 bases are TGTGCCTGGAACAGGTTGAACACTGAAGCTTTCTTT. Its protein is CAWNRLNTEAFF. The V call is TRBV30, the J call TRBJ1-1; possibly TRBD1 for D (5 bases). With 4 bases removed from V and 0 bases from J, the gap between germline ends came to 6 bases. Germline lookup yields CDR1 GTSNPN and CDR2 SVGIG (reference sequence). CDR3 length equals 12 residues.